Presented here are 29 T cell receptor beta chains from one specimen sequenced in a study of T cell responses to AZD1222 COVID-19 vaccine (dated by TCRdb to the early 2020s). Library creation used the immunoSEQ multiplex PCR assay. TCRdb provides this immuneACCESS table in a form limited to in-frame rearrangements. Some clones are lacking; in checked studies, under half of them reflect an unresolved V gene, and why the rest are absent is not known. The sample contains about 120,000 clones, 87% of them found a single time. The biggest ten clones account for approximately 9.3% of the sample. What the time point label conveys for this sample: baseline before first vaccination. Sequenced here: peripheral blood, sampled on day 0 of AZD1222 vaccination. These receptors were collected from an adult in good health.

The chain has TRBV30 and TRBJ1-1, with 9 bases identical to TRBD1. V was pared by 4 bases and J by 1 base, with 16 bases of the junction left unmatched. Per the germline V gene, CDR1 is GTSNPN and CDR2 is SVGIG (reference sequence). The CDR3 runs to 18 residues. The CDR3 region has the DNA TGTGCCTGGACTTCAATGGGACAGGGTAAATCGGGGAACACTGAAGCTTTCTTT. It yields the protein CAWTSMGQGKSGNTEAFF.

The gene calls are TRBV4-3 and TRBJ1-2, with no clear D. The V end lost 4 bases, the J end lost 0 bases, and 15 bases lay between the germline ends. This CDR3 has 16 amino acids. Germline V gene lookup returns CDR1 LGHNA and CDR2 YSLEER. The CDR3 region has the DNA TGCGCCAGCAGCCGCCAGGCAGCCCTTACTAACTATGGCTACACCTTC. Translation: CASSRQAALTNYGYTF.

The CDR3 loop reads CASSFGGARSSYNEQFF. The DNA for the CDR3 is TGTGCCAGCAGCTTTGGGGGGGCCAGATCTTCCTACAATGAGCAGTTCTTC. V usage is TRBV7-9 and J usage is TRBJ2-1; possibly TRBD2 for D (7 bases). Germline loops: CDR1 SEHNR, CDR2 FQNEAQ (reference sequence). This CDR3 has 17 residues. The V end was cut by 3 bases, the J end by 1 base, with 16 bases between.

The rearrangement uses TRBV5-4 and TRBJ2-7; TRBD1 agrees at 9 bases. This CDR3 spans 16 amino acids. V was pared by 4 bases and J by 1 base, with 9 bases of the junction left unmatched. Germline V lookup: CDR1 SGHNT, CDR2 YYREEE (reference sequence). The CDR3, as DNA: TGTGCCAGCAGCACACCCCCGGGGACAGGGTCCTACGAGCAGTACTTC. Translated, it gives CASSTPPGTGSYEQYF.

This rearrangement joins TRBV5-1 to TRBJ1-5; D is possibly TRBD1 (5 bases). In germline, CDR1 is SGHRS, CDR2 YFSETQ. The V gene lost 5 bases and the J gene lost 7 bases, with 19 bases spanning the gap. The CDR3 is 15 residues long. This CDR3 is CASSQDAGVGQPQHF. The CDR3 DNA is TGCGCCAGCAGTCAGGATGCGGGGGTTGGCCAGCCCCAGCATTTT.

The J gene is TRBJ2-2, the V gene TRBV9, with D possibly being TRBD1 or TRBD2 (5 bases each). Germline CDR1 and CDR2: SGDLS and YYNGEE. V lost 4 bases to trimming and J lost 2 bases, with 12 bases between them. This CDR3 contains 15 residues. CDR3 sequence (DNA): TGTGCCAGCAGCCGGTCCCGGGGCAACACCGGGGAGCTGTTTTTT. Protein sequence: CASSRSRGNTGELFF.

The table lists this clone with a count of one. The chain couples TRBV18 to TRBJ2-3; D not resolved. V was trimmed by 0 bases and J by 3 bases, leaving 13 bases between them. The CDR3 is 16 residues long. Germline loops: CDR1 KGHSH, CDR2 LQKENI. CDR3 sequence reads: CASSPPLGMTTDTQYF. The CDR3 coding sequence is TGTGCCAGCTCACCACCATTGGGCATGACGACAGATACGCAGTATTTT.

The V call is TRBV9, the J call TRBJ2-7, with no clear D. CDR3 length: 14 residues. V gave up 4 bases and J gave up 3 bases, with 14 bases separating them. CDR1 is SGDLS, CDR2 YYNGEE, per germline. The CDR3 DNA follows: TGTGCCAGCAGCCCACTTCCGGGTGGCTACGAGCAGTACTTC. Its translation is CASSPLPGGYEQYF.

In its sample, this clone was seen once. The J gene is TRBJ2-7, the V gene TRBV7-9; possible D gene TRBD1, 6 bases. Germline V lookup: CDR1 SEHNR, CDR2 FQNEAQ (reference sequence). V lost 5 bases to trimming and J lost 12 bases, with 20 bases between them. This CDR3 has 13 amino acids. The CDR3, as DNA: TGTGCCAGCAGCCAAGCCATCACAAACAGGGTGTACTTC. It encodes CASSQAITNRVYF.

This clone has only a few counts. The rearrangement joins TRBV7-8 to TRBJ1-2, with D tentatively TRBD1 (6 bases). The CDR3 is 13 residues long. The germline V gene has CDR1 SGHVS and CDR2 FQNEAQ. The V end was cut by 10 bases, the J end by 4 bases, with 16 bases between. The CDR3 nucleotides are TGTGCCACACAGGGAGGGATACGCTATGGCTACACCTTC. This encodes CATQGGIRYGYTF. The full variable domain, its missing parts supplied by reference TRBV7-8 and TRBJ1-2, is GAGVSQSPRYKVAKRGQDVALRCDPISGHVSLFWYQQALGQGPEFLTYFQNEAQLDKSGLPSDRFFAERPEGSVSTLKIQRTQQEDSAVYLCATQGGIRYGYTFGSGTRLTVV.

The CDR3 sequence: CASRDIRDYYTDTQYF. The CDR3 region has the DNA TGTGCCAGCAGGGATATCCGGGACTACTACACAGATACGCAGTATTTT. The J gene is TRBJ2-3, the V gene TRBV2, with TRBD2 matching 7 bases. CDR3 length: 16 residues. J lost 2 bases, V lost 6 bases, and 11 bases had no gene match. CDR1 is SNHLY and CDR2 is FYNNEI in the germline V gene.

This clone was recorded only once. V gene TRBV6-5 combines with J gene TRBJ2-7; D remains ambiguous. V gave up 0 bases and J gave up 2 bases, with 14 bases separating them. This CDR3 comprises 16 residues. Germline V lookup: CDR1 MNHEY, CDR2 SVGAGI. CDR3 loop: CASSYSSSGSTYEQYF. Here the CDR3 DNA reads TGTGCCAGCAGTTACTCAAGTTCTGGGTCAACCTACGAGCAGTACTTC.

The chain joins TRBV24-1 to TRBJ2-7; unclear D gene. The CDR3 has 15 amino acids. The germline V gene has CDR1 KGHDR and CDR2 SFDVKD. The V gene lost 3 bases and the J gene lost 1 base, with 12 bases spanning the gap. CDR3 in DNA: TGTGCCACCAGTGATGGGTCAGTAATGTCCTACGAGCAGTACTTC. Translated: CATSDGSVMSYEQYF.

The chain employs TRBV6-2 or TRBV6-3 and TRBJ2-7, with TRBD1 matching over 7 bases. This CDR3 has 14 residues. Germline-derived CDR1 and CDR2 are MNHEY and SVGEGT. V was pared by 2 bases and J by 6 bases, with 7 bases of the junction left unmatched. The CDR3 DNA reads TGTGCCAGCAGTTACGTCGAGACAGGGAGCGAGCAGTACTTC. Amino acid sequence: CASSYVETGSEQYF.

This chain connects TRBV11-1 to TRBJ2-2; D is perhaps TRBD1 (5 bases). This CDR3 contains 13 residues. V lost 1 base, J lost 6 bases, and 6 bases lay in between. The germline CDR1 and CDR2 sequences are SGHAT and FQDESV (reference sequence). Here the CDR3 DNA reads TGTGCCAGCAGCTTAGAAGGGGCCGGGGAGCTGTTTTTT. This sequence encodes CASSLEGAGELFF. Looking up the rest from reference TRBV11-1 and TRBJ2-2 gives the full variable domain: EAEVAQSPRYKITEKSQAVAFWCDPISGHATLYWYRQILGQGPELLVQFQDESVVDDSQLPKDRFSAERLKGVDSTLKIQPAELGDSAMYLCASSLEGAGELFFGEGSRLTVL.

The chain is built from TRBV27 and TRBJ1-1, with TRBD1 matching over 9 bases. This CDR3 comprises 14 residues. After removal of 2 bases from V and 5 bases from J, the junction contained 3 bases not matched to a gene. Germline loops: CDR1 MNHEY, CDR2 SMNVEV (reference sequence). Here the CDR3 DNA reads TGTGCCAGCAGTTTAGGGGGGACAGGGACTGAAGCTTTCTTT. Encoded protein: CASSLGGTGTEAFF.

The chain couples TRBV19 to TRBJ1-5, with a possible D match to TRBD1 (6 bases). Germline values: CDR1 LNHDA, CDR2 SQIVND (reference sequence). V lost 7 bases and J lost 1, with 17 bases in between. The CDR3 totals 16 residues. The CDR3 region is CASTMGGALSNQPQHF. As DNA, the CDR3 is TGTGCCAGTACAATGGGGGGGGCGTTGAGCAATCAGCCCCAGCATTTT.

The J gene is TRBJ1-1, the V gene TRBV9; 9 bases line up with TRBD1. The V gene's germline CDR1 is SGDLS and CDR2 YYNGEE. With 2 bases clipped from V and 6 bases from J, the junction kept 8 bases outside the gene matches. The CDR3 is 15 amino acids. Here the CDR3 reads CASSVTGGKGAEAFF. The CDR3 DNA follows: TGTGCCAGCAGCGTCACAGGGGGCAAAGGTGCTGAAGCTTTCTTT.

The rearrangement uses TRBV29-1 and TRBJ2-7; D might be TRBD1 (6 bases). V dropped 6 bases and J dropped 0 bases, with 21 bases sitting between them. The length of the CDR3 is 16 residues. Germline CDR1 reads SQVTM; CDR2 reads ANQGSEA. CDR3: CSVSRGSGFSSYEQYF. Here the CDR3 DNA reads TGCAGCGTCTCGAGGGGGTCGGGGTTCAGCTCCTACGAGCAGTACTTC.

The chain links TRBV7-2 to TRBJ1-5; no firm D call. CDR1 and CDR2 from the germline V gene are SGHTA and FQGNSA. The CDR3 spans 13 residues. Trimming removed 1 base from V and 3 bases from J, with 4 bases in between. DNA for the CDR3: TGTGCCAGCAGCTTAGACGACAATCAGCCCCAGCATTTT. Its translation: CASSLDDNQPQHF.

The chain employs TRBV11-3 and TRBJ2-2; TRBD2 aligns across 9 bases. The length of the CDR3 is 15 residues. In germline, CDR1 is SGHNT, CDR2 YENEEA. After removal of 5 bases from V and 5 bases from J, the junction contained 6 bases not matched to a gene. For the CDR3, the DNA is TGTGCCAGCAGCGTTAGCGGGGGCCAAACCGGGGAGCTGTTTTTT. Translation: CASSVSGGQTGELFF.

The chain carries TRBV5-5 and TRBJ1-2; 7 bases line up with TRBD1. The V segment lost 0 bases and the J segment 5 bases; nucleotides outside the gene matches: 10. Germline CDR1 reads SGHKS; CDR2 reads YYEKEE (reference sequence). The CDR3 is made up of 16 amino acids. The CDR3 loop reads CASSLGHTGTAYGYTF. Written as DNA, the CDR3 is TGTGCCAGCAGCTTGGGCCATACCGGGACAGCATATGGCTACACCTTC.

The J gene is TRBJ2-7, the V gene TRBV5-6, with 8 bases aligning to TRBD2. Germline lookup yields CDR1 SGHDT and CDR2 YYEEEE. The CDR3 is 16 amino acids. V lost 4 bases, J lost 0 bases, and 9 bases stayed unmatched. The CDR3 DNA reads TGTGCCAGCAGCCCAGGTTGGAGCGGGAGCTCCTACGAGCAGTACTTC. Its translation: CASSPGWSGSSYEQYF.

The J gene is TRBJ2-3, the V gene TRBV30; D not certain. Germline loops: CDR1 GTSNPN, CDR2 SVGIG (reference sequence). Trimming stripped 3 bases from V and 5 bases from J, with 9 bases between. The CDR3 has 12 amino acids. Here the CDR3 reads CAWRRAEDTQYF. DNA of the CDR3: TGTGCCTGGAGACGGGCTGAAGATACGCAGTATTTT. The full variable domain, rest sourced from reference TRBV30 and TRBJ2-3, is SQTIHQWPATLVQPVGSPLSLECTVEGTSNPNLYWYRQAAGRGLQLLFYSVGIGQISSEVPQNLSASRPQDRQFILSSKKLLLSDSGFYLCAWRRAEDTQYFGPGTRLTVL.

The chain carries TRBV24-1 and TRBJ1-1; 10 nucleotides line up with TRBD1. The ends lost 3 bases at V and 3 bases at J; junction bases unmatched: 3. The CDR3 runs 15 residues. Germline V gene data show CDR1 as KGHDR and CDR2 as SFDVKD. CDR3 nucleotide sequence: TGTGCCACCAGTGATGCGGACAGGGGGGACACTGAAGCTTTCTTT. Its protein is CATSDADRGDTEAFF.

The rearrangement links TRBV4-2 to TRBJ1-2; unclear D gene. Trimming removed 0 bases from V and 5 bases from J, with 7 bases in between. The CDR3 runs to 13 residues. Germline V gene sequence: CDR1 LGHNA, CDR2 YNFKEQ. The CDR3 sequence is CASSQDSRYGYTF. The CDR3 nucleotides read TGTGCCAGCAGCCAAGACAGTAGGTATGGCTACACCTTC.

The genes are TRBV19 and TRBJ1-1; D is unclear. The CDR3 contains 13 residues. The germline V gene encodes CDR1 LNHDA and CDR2 SQIVND (reference sequence). The V end lost 2 bases, the J end lost 6 bases, and 10 bases lay between the germline ends. Here the CDR3 reads CASSIPGRAEAFF. CDR3 bases: TGTGCCAGTAGTATACCGGGGAGGGCTGAAGCTTTCTTT. The full variable domain, its missing parts supplied by reference TRBV19 and TRBJ1-1, is DGGITQSPKYLFRKEGQNVTLSCEQNLNHDAMYWYRQDPGQGLRLIYYSQIVNDFQKGDIAEGYSVSREKKESFPLTVTSAQKNPTAFYLCASSIPGRAEAFFGQGTRLTVV.

This clone came up once. The chain employs TRBV30 and TRBJ2-1, with a weak D call TRBD2 (6 bases). The CDR3 contains 14 residues. V gave up 4 bases and J gave up 4 bases, with 14 bases separating them. Looked up from germline, CDR1 is GTSNPN and CDR2 is SVGIG (reference sequence). The CDR3 DNA sequence: TGTGCCTGGATGGGGACTTCCCCTTACAATGAGCAGTTCTTC. Its translation is CAWMGTSPYNEQFF. The whole variable domain, remainder taken from reference TRBV30 and TRBJ2-1, is SQTIHQWPATLVQPVGSPLSLECTVEGTSNPNLYWYRQAAGRGLQLLFYSVGIGQISSEVPQNLSASRPQDRQFILSSKKLLLSDSGFYLCAWMGTSPYNEQFFGPGTRLTVL.

V usage is TRBV11-2 and J usage is TRBJ2-3; the match to TRBD2 covers 11 bases. Per the germline V gene, CDR1 is SGHAT and CDR2 is FQNNGV. V shed 1 base, J shed 5 bases, and the junction held 5 bases outside the gene matches. This CDR3 has 16 amino acids. CDR3 sequence (DNA): TGTGCCAGCAGCTTAGTAGCGGGAGGGCCCATAGATACGCAGTATTTT. Translating gives CASSLVAGGPIDTQYF.